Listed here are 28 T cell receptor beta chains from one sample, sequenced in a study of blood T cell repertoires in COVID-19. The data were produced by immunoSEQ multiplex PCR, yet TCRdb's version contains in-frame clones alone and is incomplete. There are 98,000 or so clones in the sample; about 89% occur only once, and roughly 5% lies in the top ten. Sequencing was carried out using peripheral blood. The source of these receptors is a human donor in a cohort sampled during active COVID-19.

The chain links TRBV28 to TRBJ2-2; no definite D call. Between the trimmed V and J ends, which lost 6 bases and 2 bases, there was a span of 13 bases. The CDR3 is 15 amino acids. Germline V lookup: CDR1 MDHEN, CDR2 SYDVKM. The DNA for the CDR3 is TGTGCCAGCAGGGAGATAACCATTAACACCGGGGAGCTGTTTTTT. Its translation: CASREITINTGELFF.

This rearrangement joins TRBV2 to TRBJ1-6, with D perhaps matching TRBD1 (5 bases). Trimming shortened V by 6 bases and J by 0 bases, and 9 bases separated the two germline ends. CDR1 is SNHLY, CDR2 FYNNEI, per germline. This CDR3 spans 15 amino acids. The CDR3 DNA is TGTGCCAGCAGACACGACAGCTCCTATAATTCACCCCTCCACTTT. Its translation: CASRHDSSYNSPLHF.

CDR3 sequence reads: CASSLGATGGSAPLHF. In nucleotides, the CDR3 is TGCGCCAGCAGCTTGGGAGCGACAGGGGGATCGGCACCCCTCCACTTT. The chain combines TRBV5-1 with TRBJ1-6; TRBD1 agrees at 9 bases. Germline CDR1 and CDR2: SGHRS and YFSETQ. Unmatched junction bases numbered 9, after V lost 0 bases and J lost 11 bases. This CDR3 comprises 16 residues. The variable domain in full, completed from reference TRBV5-1 and TRBJ1-6, reads KAGVTQTPRYLIKTRGQQVTLSCSPISGHRSVSWYQQTPGQGLQFLFEYFSETQRNKGNFPGRFSGRQFSNSRSEMNVSTLELGDSALYLCASSLGATGGSAPLHFGNGTRLTVT.

In DNA, the CDR3 is TGTGCCAGCAGCTTAACAGGGTTAGATACGCAGTATTTT. Residues: CASSLTGLDTQYF. J is TRBJ2-3 and V is TRBV7-2; a weak D match, TRBD1 (6 bases). The length of the CDR3 is 13 residues. The germline V and J ends were trimmed by 2 bases and 5 bases, with 8 bases remaining between them. The germline V gene has CDR1 SGHTA and CDR2 FQGNSA.

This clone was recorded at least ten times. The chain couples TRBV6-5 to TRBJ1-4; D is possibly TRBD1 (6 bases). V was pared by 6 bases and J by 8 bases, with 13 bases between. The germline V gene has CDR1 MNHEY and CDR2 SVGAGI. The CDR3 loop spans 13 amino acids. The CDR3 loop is CASSHRETEKLFF. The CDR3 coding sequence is TGTGCCAGCAGCCACAGGGAGACAGAAAAACTGTTTTTT.

CDR3 nucleotides: TGTGCCAGCAAGTCGGGGGGGAGGAACACTGAAGCTTTCTTT. Translating it yields CASKSGGRNTEAFF. This chain connects TRBV28 to TRBJ1-1; D is possibly TRBD1 (5 bases). Germline V gives CDR1 MDHEN, CDR2 SYDVKM. V dropped 7 bases and J dropped 1 base, with 13 bases sitting between them. CDR3 size: 14 residues.

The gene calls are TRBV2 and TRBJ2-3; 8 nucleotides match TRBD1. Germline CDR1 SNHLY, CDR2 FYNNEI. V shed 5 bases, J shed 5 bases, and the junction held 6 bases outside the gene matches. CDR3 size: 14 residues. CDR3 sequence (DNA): TGTGCCAGCAGTCGGACAGGGTTCGGAGATACGCAGTATTTT. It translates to CASSRTGFGDTQYF. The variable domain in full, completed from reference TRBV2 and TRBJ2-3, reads EPEVTQTPSHQVTQMGQEVILRCVPISNHLYFYWYRQILGQKVEFLVSFYNNEISEKSEIFDDQFSVERPDGSNFTLKIRSTKLEDSAMYFCASSRTGFGDTQYFGPGTRLTVL.

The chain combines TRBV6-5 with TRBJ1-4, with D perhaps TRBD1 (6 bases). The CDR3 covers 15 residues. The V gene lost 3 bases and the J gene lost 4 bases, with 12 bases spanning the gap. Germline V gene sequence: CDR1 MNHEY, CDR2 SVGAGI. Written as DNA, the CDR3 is TGTGCCAGCAGTTATGGTCAGGGGATTAATGAAAAACTGTTTTTT. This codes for CASSYGQGINEKLFF.

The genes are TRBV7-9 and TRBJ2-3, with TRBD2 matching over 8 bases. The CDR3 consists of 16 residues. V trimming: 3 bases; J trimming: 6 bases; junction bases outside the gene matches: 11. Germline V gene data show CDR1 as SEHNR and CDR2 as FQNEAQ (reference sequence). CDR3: CASSFGTRRRSDTQYF. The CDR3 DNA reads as TGTGCCAGCAGCTTCGGGACTAGACGTAGGTCGGATACGCAGTATTTT.

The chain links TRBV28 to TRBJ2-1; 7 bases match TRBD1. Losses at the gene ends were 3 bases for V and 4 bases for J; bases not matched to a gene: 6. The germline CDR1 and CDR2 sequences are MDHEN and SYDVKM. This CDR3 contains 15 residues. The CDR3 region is CASSLAKTGYNEQFF. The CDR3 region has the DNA TGTGCCAGCAGTTTGGCCAAGACAGGGTACAATGAGCAGTTCTTC.

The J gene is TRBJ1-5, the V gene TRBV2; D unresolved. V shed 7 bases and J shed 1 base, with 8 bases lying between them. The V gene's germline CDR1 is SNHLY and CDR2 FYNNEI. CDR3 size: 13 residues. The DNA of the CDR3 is TGTGCCAGCAAAGGCGGCAGCAATCAGCCCCAGCATTTT. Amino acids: CASKGGSNQPQHF.

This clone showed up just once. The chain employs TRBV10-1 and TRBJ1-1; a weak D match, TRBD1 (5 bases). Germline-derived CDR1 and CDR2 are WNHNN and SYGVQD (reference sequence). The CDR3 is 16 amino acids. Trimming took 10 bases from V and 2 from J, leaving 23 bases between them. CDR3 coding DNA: TGCGCCACGCACCCCCACCCCACCAGGGTAAACACTGAAGCTTTCTTT. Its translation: CATHPHPTRVNTEAFF.

The CDR3 bases are TGTGCCAGCAGTTTCGGTTTGAATGAGCAGTTCTTC. It translates to CASSFGLNEQFF. The chain recombines TRBV28 with TRBJ2-1; D gene uncertain. CDR1 and CDR2 (germline): MDHEN, SYDVKM. The V gene lost 3 bases and the J gene lost 7 bases, with 7 bases spanning the gap. The CDR3 sequence is 12 residues long.

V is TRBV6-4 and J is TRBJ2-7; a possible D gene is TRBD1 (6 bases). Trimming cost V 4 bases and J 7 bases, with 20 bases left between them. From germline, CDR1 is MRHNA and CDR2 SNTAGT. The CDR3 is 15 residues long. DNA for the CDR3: TGTGCCAGCAGTGGCCCCCCCAGGGGCCTTCTGGAGCAGTACTTC. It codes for CASSGPPRGLLEQYF.

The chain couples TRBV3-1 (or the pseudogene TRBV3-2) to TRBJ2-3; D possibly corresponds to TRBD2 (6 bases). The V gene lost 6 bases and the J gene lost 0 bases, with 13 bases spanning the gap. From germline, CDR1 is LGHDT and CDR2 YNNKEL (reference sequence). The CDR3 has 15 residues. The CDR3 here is CASRGGAGSTDTQYF. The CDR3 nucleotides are TGTGCCAGCAGGGGGGGAGCCGGTAGCACAGATACGCAGTATTTT.

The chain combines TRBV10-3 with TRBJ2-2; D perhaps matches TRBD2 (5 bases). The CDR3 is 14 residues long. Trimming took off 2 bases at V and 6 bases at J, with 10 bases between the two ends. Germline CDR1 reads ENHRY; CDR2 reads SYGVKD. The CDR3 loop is CAISEKASSGELFF. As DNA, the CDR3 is TGTGCCATCAGTGAGAAAGCTAGCTCCGGGGAGCTGTTTTTT.

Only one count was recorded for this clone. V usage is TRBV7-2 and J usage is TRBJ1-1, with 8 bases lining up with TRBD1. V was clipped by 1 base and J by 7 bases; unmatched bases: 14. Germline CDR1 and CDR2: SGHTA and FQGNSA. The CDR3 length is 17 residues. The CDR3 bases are TGTGCCAGCAGCTTAGAGGTTCGTGACAGGGGACCTAGTGAAGCTTTCTTT. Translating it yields CASSLEVRDRGPSEAFF.

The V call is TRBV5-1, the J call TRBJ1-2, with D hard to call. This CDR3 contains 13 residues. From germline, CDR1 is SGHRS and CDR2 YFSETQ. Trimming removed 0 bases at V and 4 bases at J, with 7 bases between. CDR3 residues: CASSLDSSYGYTF. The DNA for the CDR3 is TGCGCCAGCAGCTTGGACAGTAGCTATGGCTACACCTTC.

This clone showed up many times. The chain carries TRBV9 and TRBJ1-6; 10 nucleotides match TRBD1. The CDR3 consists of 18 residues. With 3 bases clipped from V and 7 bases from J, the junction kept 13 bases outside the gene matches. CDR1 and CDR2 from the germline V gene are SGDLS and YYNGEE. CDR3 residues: CASSAGTGVVEGNSPLHF. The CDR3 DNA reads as TGTGCCAGCAGCGCCGGGACAGGGGTAGTCGAGGGCAATTCACCCCTCCACTTT.

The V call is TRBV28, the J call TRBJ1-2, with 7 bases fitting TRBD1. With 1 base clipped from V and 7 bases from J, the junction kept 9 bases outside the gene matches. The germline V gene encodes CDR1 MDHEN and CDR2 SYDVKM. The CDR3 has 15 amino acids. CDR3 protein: CASSLSKTGSGGYTF. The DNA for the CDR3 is TGTGCCAGCAGTTTATCCAAGACAGGGTCGGGTGGCTACACCTTC.

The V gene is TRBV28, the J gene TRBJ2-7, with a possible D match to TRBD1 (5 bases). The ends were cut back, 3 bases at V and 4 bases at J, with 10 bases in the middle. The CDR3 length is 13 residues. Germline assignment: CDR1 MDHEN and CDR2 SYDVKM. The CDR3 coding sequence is TGTGCCAGCAGTTTTACAGACAGATACGAGCAGTACTTC. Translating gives CASSFTDRYEQYF.

The DNA for the CDR3 is TGTGCCAGCAGCCAGTATGGAACGGGAGGCGTTGGGGATACGCAGTATTTT. It codes for CASSQYGTGGVGDTQYF. V is TRBV3-1 (or the pseudogene TRBV3-2) and J is TRBJ2-3; 7 positions match TRBD2. The CDR3 has 17 residues. The V segment lost 3 bases and the J segment 6 bases; nucleotides outside the gene matches: 15. Germline V gene sequence: CDR1 LGHDT, CDR2 YNNKEL (reference sequence).

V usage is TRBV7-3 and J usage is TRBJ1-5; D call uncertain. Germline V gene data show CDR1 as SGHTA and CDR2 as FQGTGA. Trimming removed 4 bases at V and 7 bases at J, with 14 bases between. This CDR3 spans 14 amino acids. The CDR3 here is CASSSTPGGQPQHF. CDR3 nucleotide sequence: TGTGCCAGCAGCTCTACCCCAGGTGGCCAGCCCCAGCATTTT.

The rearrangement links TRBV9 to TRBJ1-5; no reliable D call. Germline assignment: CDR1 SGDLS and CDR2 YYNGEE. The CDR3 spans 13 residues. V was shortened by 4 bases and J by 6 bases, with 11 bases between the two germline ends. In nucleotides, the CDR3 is TGTGCCAGCAGCTCCCATAGTGGTCAGCCCCAGCATTTT. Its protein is CASSSHSGQPQHF.

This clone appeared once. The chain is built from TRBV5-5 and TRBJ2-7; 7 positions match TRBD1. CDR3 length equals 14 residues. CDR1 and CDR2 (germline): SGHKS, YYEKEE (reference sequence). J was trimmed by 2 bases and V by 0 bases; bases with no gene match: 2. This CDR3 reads CASSLGQGAYEQYF. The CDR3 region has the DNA TGTGCCAGCAGCTTGGGTCAGGGGGCCTACGAGCAGTACTTC.

In DNA, the CDR3 is TGTGCCAGCAGCCCTCCCCCCGGAAGGGGGCAAGAGACCCAGTACTTC. It yields the protein CASSPPPGRGQETQYF. The rearrangement links TRBV5-4 to TRBJ2-5; TRBD1 might be the D (6 bases). CDR1 and CDR2 (germline): SGHNT, YYREEE (reference sequence). CDR3 length: 16 amino acids. V was clipped by 4 bases and J by 2 bases, with 18 bases between them. Based on the CDR3 plus reference TRBV5-4 and TRBJ2-5, the full variable domain is ETGVTQSPTHLIKTRGQQVTLRCSSQSGHNTVSWYQQALGQGPQFIFQYYREEENGRGNFPPRFSGLQFPNYSSELNVNALELDDSALYLCASSPPPGRGQETQYFGPGTRLLVL.

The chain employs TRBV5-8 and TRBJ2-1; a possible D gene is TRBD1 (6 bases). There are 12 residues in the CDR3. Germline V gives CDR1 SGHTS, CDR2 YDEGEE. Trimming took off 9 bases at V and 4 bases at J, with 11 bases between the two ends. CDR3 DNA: TGTGCCAACGGGACAAGGTACAATGAGCAGTTCTTC. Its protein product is CANGTRYNEQFF.

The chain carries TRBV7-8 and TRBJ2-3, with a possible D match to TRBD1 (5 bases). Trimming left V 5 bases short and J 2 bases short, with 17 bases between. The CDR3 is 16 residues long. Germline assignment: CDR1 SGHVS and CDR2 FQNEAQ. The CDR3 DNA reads TGTGCCAGCAGCCCCAGGGTGAAAAGGGACACAGATACGCAGTATTTT. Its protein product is CASSPRVKRDTDTQYF.